Described below is a single TCR beta chain sequence and its context. The antigen is unknown. The entry originates in a study of TIL therapy for anti-PD-1-resistant metastatic lung cancer. Study in general: Progressing patients received lymphodepletion, expanded TIL infusion and IL-2. Study conclusions and caveats: This highly selected cohort may not generalize to typical lung cancer patients.

The libraries were made with immunoSEQ v3. Repertoires were generated with immunoSEQ multiplex PCR, while TCRdb's copy carries only in-frame clones and drops some. The profile shows approximately 50,000 clones, over 75% of them singletons. Germline CDR1 and CDR2: KGHDR and SFDVKD. CDR3 length: 15 amino acids. V lost 5 bases, J lost 7 bases, and 16 bases lay in between. Sample time point: pre-treatment sample, taken before nivolumab and TIL therapy. The sequence derives from a person aged 25-79 years with non-small cell lung cancer. Sequenced here: blood, sampled at baseline. V gene TRBV24-1 combines with J gene TRBJ2-2; the D gene is possibly TRBD1 (6 bases). The CDR3 reads CATSGYRAVSGELFF. For the CDR3, the DNA is TGTGCCACCAGTGGTTACAGGGCAGTTAGCGGGGAGCTGTTTTTT.